Included here is one T cell receptor beta chain sequence, with context. Antigen: not known. Data came from immunoSEQ multiplex PCR; TCRdb stores just in-frame clones and leaves some out. Of about 140,000 clones listed, around 90% were seen once; the top ten hold roughly 5%. These data originate in a study of T cell responses to AZD1222 COVID-19 vaccine. Overall study findings and caveats: Spike-specific TCR breadth and depth were elevated following two AZD1222 doses. Spike was spanned by vaccine-associated CD4 TCRs, with dominance at 160-218 and 743-854. Donors were largely white British and mainly female; clonal diversity was possibly underestimated.

This receptor was taken from an adult in good health. The sample was peripheral blood, taken on day 0 of AZD1222 vaccination.

The CDR3 sequence: CASGDGVETYTGELFF. The DNA for the CDR3 is TGCGCCAGCGGAGACGGGGTAGAGACATACACCGGGGAGCTGTTTTTT. The chain couples TRBV23-1 to TRBJ2-2, with a weak D call TRBD2 (5 bases). TRBV23-1 is filed as an ORF, its function uncertain. V was pared by 8 bases and J by 3 bases, with 19 bases between. The CDR3 loop spans 16 amino acids.